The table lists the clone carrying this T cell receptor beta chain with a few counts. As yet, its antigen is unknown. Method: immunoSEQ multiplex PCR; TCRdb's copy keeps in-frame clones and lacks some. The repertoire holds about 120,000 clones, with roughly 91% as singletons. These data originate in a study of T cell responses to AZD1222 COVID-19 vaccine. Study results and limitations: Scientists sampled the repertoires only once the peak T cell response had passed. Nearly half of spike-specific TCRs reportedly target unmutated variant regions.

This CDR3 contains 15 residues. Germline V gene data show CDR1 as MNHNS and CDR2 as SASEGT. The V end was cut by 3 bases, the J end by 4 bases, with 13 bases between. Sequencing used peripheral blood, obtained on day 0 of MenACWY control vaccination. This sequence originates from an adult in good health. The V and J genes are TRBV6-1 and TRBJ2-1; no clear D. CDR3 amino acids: CASSDRQSNYNEQFF. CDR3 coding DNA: TGTGCCAGCAGTGATAGGCAGTCCAATTACAATGAGCAGTTCTTC.